Presented here are 5 T cell receptor beta chains from one specimen sequenced in a study of T cell clonality in common variable immunodeficiency. General study findings and limits: Fewer deletions and N-nucleotide insertions were reportedly seen in common variable immunodeficiency TCR beta sequences.

Antigens of these TCRs are unknown. Here immunoSEQ multiplex PCR was the method, and the copy in TCRdb shows in-frame clones only, minus some. The sample is made up of tens of thousands of clones, none counted only once. The sequenced material came from peripheral blood mononuclear cells. All receptors derive from a human donor with common variable immunodeficiency.

This clone was picked up a small number of times. The read ends 3 residues early relative to the CDR3; the germline J gene fills the gap. This sequence joins TRBV7-6 and TRBJ2-1; D gene ambiguous. This CDR3 has 15 amino acids. The germline V gene encodes CDR1 SGHVS and CDR2 FNYEAQ. V was trimmed by 1 base and J by 7 bases, leaving 14 bases between them. CDR3 bases read: TGTGCCAGCAGCTTAGGTGTCGGGTCCGGGAATGAG. This sequence encodes CASSLGVGSGNE. The whole CDR3 reads CASSLGVGSGNEQFF.

This clone was detected ten times or more. The read is 3 residues too short to cover the CDR3 end, so that end is filled in from the germline J gene. The gene calls are TRBV10-3 and TRBJ1-1; 9 bases are shared with TRBD1. The V segment lost 5 bases and the J segment 0 bases; nucleotides outside the gene matches: 4. This CDR3 is 15 amino acids long. Germline values: CDR1 ENHRY, CDR2 SYGVKD. The part of the CDR3 DNA that was read is TGTGCCATCAGTCAGGACAGGGGACTGAACACTGAA. Translation: CAISQDRGLNTE. The entire CDR3 is CAISQDRGLNTEAFF.

This clone turned up a few times. The read finishes 3 residues shy of the CDR3 end, and the germline J gene is used to complete it. Other nucleotide sequences in the sample specify the same CDR3. J is TRBJ2-7 and V is TRBV6-2 or TRBV6-3; D may be TRBD1 (5 bases). This CDR3 is 13 amino acids long. Between the trimmed V and J ends, which lost 2 bases and 4 bases, there was a span of 9 bases. Germline CDR1 reads MNHEY; CDR2 reads SVGEGT. CDR3 DNA (partial): TGTGCCAGCAGTTACCGACAGATATACGAG. The encoded protein is CASSYRQIYE. The full CDR3 protein is CASSYRQIYEQYF.

Comment on this clone: The CDR3 is cut off 3 residues early in the read; its end comes from the germline J gene. The gene calls are TRBV6-4 and TRBJ2-3; weak D call: TRBD2 (6 bases). CDR3 size: 15 residues. In germline, CDR1 is MRHNA, CDR2 SNTAGT. V lost 0 bases and J 1 base, leaving 8 bases between the germline ends. The sequenced part of the CDR3 DNA is TGTGCCAGCAGTGACTCCCCGGGGGGCACAGATACG. It specifies CASSDSPGGTDT. The CDR3 as a whole reads CASSDSPGGTDTQYF.

A remark on this clone: The missing CDR3 end, 3 residues past where the read stops, is filled in from the germline J gene. The chain employs TRBV6-2 or TRBV6-3 and TRBJ2-3, with TRBD2 as a possible D gene (5 bases). Germline values: CDR1 MNHEY, CDR2 SVGEGT. Trimming left V 6 bases short and J 4 bases short, with 8 bases between. There are 12 residues in the CDR3. The sequenced CDR3 bases are TGTGCCAGCAGCCAGGACTCAGATACG. It codes for CASSQDSDT. The complete CDR3 reads CASSQDSDTQYF.